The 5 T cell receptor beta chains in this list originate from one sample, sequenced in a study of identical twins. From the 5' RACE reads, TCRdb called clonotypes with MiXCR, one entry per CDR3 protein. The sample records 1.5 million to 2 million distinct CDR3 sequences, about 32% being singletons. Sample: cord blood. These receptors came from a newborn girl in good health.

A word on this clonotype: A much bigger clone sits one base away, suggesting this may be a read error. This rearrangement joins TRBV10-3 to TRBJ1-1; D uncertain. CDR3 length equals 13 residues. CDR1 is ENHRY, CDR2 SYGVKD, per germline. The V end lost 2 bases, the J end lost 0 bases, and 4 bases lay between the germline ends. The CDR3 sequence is CAISETMNTEAFF. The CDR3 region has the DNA TGTGCCATCAGTGAGACAATGAACACTGAAGCTTTCTTT.

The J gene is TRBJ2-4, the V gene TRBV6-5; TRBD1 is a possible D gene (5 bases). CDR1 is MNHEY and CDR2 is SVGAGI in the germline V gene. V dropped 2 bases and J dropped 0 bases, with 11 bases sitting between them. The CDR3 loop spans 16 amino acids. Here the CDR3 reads CASSYDSLLAKNIQYF. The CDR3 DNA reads TGTGCCAGCAGTTACGACAGTCTTCTAGCCAAAAACATTCAGTACTTC.

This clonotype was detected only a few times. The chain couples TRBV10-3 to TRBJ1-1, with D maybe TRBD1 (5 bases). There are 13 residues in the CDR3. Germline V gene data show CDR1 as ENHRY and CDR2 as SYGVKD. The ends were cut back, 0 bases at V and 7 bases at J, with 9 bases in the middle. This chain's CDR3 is CAISESEGSEAFF. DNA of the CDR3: TGTGCCATCAGTGAGTCGGAGGGGAGTGAAGCTTTCTTT.

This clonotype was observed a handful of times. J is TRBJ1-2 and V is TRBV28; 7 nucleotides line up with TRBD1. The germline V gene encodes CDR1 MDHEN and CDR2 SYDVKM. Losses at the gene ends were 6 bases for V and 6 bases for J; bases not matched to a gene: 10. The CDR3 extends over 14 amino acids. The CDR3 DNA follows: TGTGCCAGCAGCCGTCGAAGGGGGCGCCATGGCTACACCTTC. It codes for CASSRRRGRHGYTF.

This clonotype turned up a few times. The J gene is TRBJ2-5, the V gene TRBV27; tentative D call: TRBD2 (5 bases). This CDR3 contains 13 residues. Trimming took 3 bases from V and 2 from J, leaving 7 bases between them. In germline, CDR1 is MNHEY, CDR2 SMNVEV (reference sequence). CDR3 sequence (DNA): TGTGCCAGCAGTTTGAGGGAGCAAGAGACCCAGTACTTC. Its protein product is CASSLREQETQYF.